This is a list of T cell receptor beta chains from one sample in a study of blood T cell repertoires in COVID-19. Produced via immunoSEQ multiplex PCR; TCRdb's table is partial and in-frame only. The sample gives 60,000 to 80,000 clones, roughly 91% of which show up once; less than 0.65% is in the top ten. What was sequenced was peripheral blood. The source of these receptors is a man aged 55 to 70 with acute or convalescent COVID-19. CDR3s include the opening cysteine and the closing phenylalanine or tryptophan. A D gene is named only where the DNA matches it firmly. The size field is filled for only some rows; it gives once, few, many or a size class.

d_gene	v_gene	len	abundance	j_gene	CDR3nt	CDR3aa
.	TRBV19	15	.	TRBJ1-2	TGTGCCAGTAGTATCTTCTTGGTCAGTAACTATGGCTACACCTTC	CASSIFLVSNYGYTF
TRBD1	TRBV4-1	13	.	TRBJ1-2	TGCGCCAGCAGCCTAGACAGGGACTATGGCTACACCTTC	CASSLDRDYGYTF
TRBD2	TRBV7-8	14	.	TRBJ2-1	TGTGCCAGCAGCGTAACCGGGACTAGTGGTGAGCAGTTCTTC	CASSVTGTSGEQFF
.	TRBV5-1	15	.	TRBJ1-4	TGCGCCAGCAGCTTGGAGTCCCAGGCTCGGGAAAAACTGTTTTTT	CASSLESQAREKLFF
TRBD1	TRBV9	15	.	TRBJ1-5	TGTGCCAGCAGCGTAGGAGGGGGCGCCGATCAGCCCCAGCATTTT	CASSVGGGADQPQHF
TRBD1	TRBV11-1	15	.	TRBJ2-1	TGTGCCACTAATTCGCCGACAGGGGGGATCGGTGAGCAGTTCTTC	CATNSPTGGIGEQFF
TRBD1	TRBV5-1	15	.	TRBJ2-7	TGCGCCAGCAGCGGGGGACAGGGGGGAGCCTACGAGCAGTACTTC	CASSGGQGGAYEQYF
TRBD2	TRBV13	16	.	TRBJ2-1	TGTGCCAGCAGCTTAGAGGGCGGGAGGGGATGGAATGAGCAGTTCTTC	CASSLEGGRGWNEQFF
TRBD1	TRBV5-1	16	.	TRBJ2-5	TGCGCCAGCAGCTTGGTTACGGGACAGATTGGAGAGACCCAGTACTTC	CASSLVTGQIGETQYF
.	TRBV24-1	11	.	TRBJ1-1	TGTGCCACCAGTGACTCCCGGCGGGCTTTCTTT	CATSDSRRAFF
.	TRBV28	12	few	TRBJ1-2	TGTGCCAGCAGTTTGACGGGGGAAGGCTACACCTTC	CASSLTGEGYTF